The TCR beta chain described here comes from a study of CD4 T cell repertoires in COVID-19. Per the germline V gene, CDR1 is MNHEY and CDR2 is SVGAGI. This CDR3 is built from 14 residues. The V and J ends lost 2 bases and 7 bases respectively, with 9 bases between them. General observations from the study: Some SARS-CoV-2 clonotypes, between roughly 7 and 27%, recurred in SARS-CoV and/or HKU1 cultures. Suggested intraclonal diversification: top SARS-CoV-2-reactive clonotypes appeared in two or three memory subsets.

Clones were read by immunoSEQ multiplex PCR, and TCRdb kept only the in-frame ones, dropping some. The table records over 75,000 clones, 83% of them present only once. Notes on this clone: Its antigen is not identified.

Samples came from patients recovered from mild-to-severe COVID-19. The memory T cells were sequenced right after ex vivo isolation, without culture. This specimen was CD4+ T cells from peripheral blood, taken after recovery from COVID-19. This chain connects TRBV6-5 to TRBJ1-6; D is uncertain. The sequence was obtained from a human donor who had COVID-19. In DNA form, the CDR3 reads TGTGCCAGCAGTTACGGTGGGCTGAATTCACCCCTCCACTTT. Translating gives CASSYGGLNSPLHF.